Listed here are 22 T cell receptor beta chains from one sample, sequenced in a study of cytomegalovirus exposure and HLA in healthy donors. The PCR used 60 Vbeta and 13 Jbeta primers. Produced via immunoSEQ multiplex PCR; TCRdb's table is partial and in-frame only. The sample spans approximately 80,000 clones; the ten largest clones claim 3.5% to 4.5%. Sequencing was carried out using PBMCs. The receptors stem from a man aged 18 to 30 in good health and CMV-seropositive.

The chain has TRBV29-1 and TRBJ1-1, with D uncertain. V lost 5 bases and J lost 2, with 3 bases in between. The CDR3 runs 10 residues. Germline CDR1 and CDR2: SQVTM and ANQGSEA. The CDR3: CSVSNTEAFF. The CDR3 bases are TGCAGCGTTTCTAACACTGAAGCTTTCTTT.

This chain joins TRBV7-2 and TRBJ2-5, with TRBD2 identical over 7 bases. Losses at the gene ends were 3 bases for V and 2 bases for J; bases not matched to a gene: 6. Germline assignment: CDR1 SGHTA and CDR2 FQGNSA. The CDR3 has 15 residues. CDR3 sequence reads: CASSLGGRTQETQYF. The CDR3 nucleotides read TGTGCCAGCAGCTTGGGCGGGAGAACGCAAGAGACCCAGTACTTC.

The chain carries TRBV11-2 and TRBJ1-2; D is possibly TRBD1 (6 bases). V shed 0 bases and J shed 6 bases, with 14 bases lying between them. CDR1 SGHAT and CDR2 FQNNGV come from the germline V gene. The CDR3 is made up of 15 amino acids. In nucleotides, the CDR3 is TGTGCCAGCAGCTTAGATTGGGTACAGGGTGATGGCTACACCTTC. Its translation is CASSLDWVQGDGYTF.

V gene TRBV5-1 combines with J gene TRBJ1-2; D might be TRBD1 (5 bases). From germline, CDR1 is SGHRS and CDR2 YFSETQ. V was pared by 4 bases and J by 2 bases, with 9 bases between. The CDR3 length is 13 residues. The CDR3 DNA sequence: TGCGCCAGCAGCCAGACAGAGAACTATGGCTACACCTTC. Protein sequence: CASSQTENYGYTF.

This chain uses TRBV5-1 with TRBJ1-5, with TRBD1 matching over 8 bases. In germline, CDR1 is SGHRS, CDR2 YFSETQ. Unmatched junction bases numbered 4, after V lost 3 bases and J lost 5 bases. The CDR3 loop spans 14 amino acids. The CDR3 spells CASSSTGVDQPQHF. The CDR3 DNA is TGCGCCAGCAGCTCGACAGGGGTGGATCAGCCCCAGCATTTT.

The gene calls are TRBV18 and TRBJ2-5; 7 positions agree with TRBD1. The CDR3 has 15 amino acids. The junction had 8 bases not matched to a gene; V was cut back by 3 bases and J by 4 bases. Germline V gene lookup returns CDR1 KGHSH and CDR2 LQKENI. CDR3 protein: CASSPGTVGSETQYF. CDR3 sequence (DNA): TGTGCCAGCTCACCTGGGACAGTTGGATCAGAGACCCAGTACTTC.

The J gene is TRBJ2-3, the V gene TRBV9; TRBD1 is a possible D gene (6 bases). There are 15 residues in the CDR3. Germline V gives CDR1 SGDLS, CDR2 YYNGEE. V lost 5 bases to trimming and J lost 4 bases, with 17 bases between them. The chain's CDR3 is CASSARTGLPDTQYF. CDR3 DNA: TGTGCCAGCAGTGCCCGAACAGGGCTCCCAGATACGCAGTATTTT.

This sequence joins TRBV28 and TRBJ1-3, with D possibly being TRBD1 (6 bases). V was cut by 3 bases and J by 1 base, with 10 bases left in between. The CDR3 contains 15 residues. Germline V gene lookup returns CDR1 MDHEN and CDR2 SYDVKM. CDR3 sequence (DNA): TGTGCCAGCAGTTTCACAGGGTGGTCTGGAAACACCATATATTTT. This encodes CASSFTGWSGNTIYF.

This sequence joins TRBV4-1 and TRBJ2-5; the match to TRBD2 covers 10 bases. The junction had 9 bases not matched to a gene; V was cut back by 3 bases and J by 8 bases. Per the germline V gene, CDR1 is MGHRA and CDR2 is YSYEKL. The CDR3 totals 15 residues. CDR3 amino acids: CASSQDASGRSTQYF. Written as DNA, the CDR3 is TGCGCCAGCAGCCAGGACGCTAGCGGGAGAAGCACCCAGTACTTC.

CDR3 bases: TGTGCCAGTAGTCCCACGGGGGGCGATCAGCCCCAGCATTTT. The encoded protein is CASSPTGGDQPQHF. The chain is built from TRBV19 and TRBJ1-5; TRBD1 might be the D (6 bases). Germline CDR1 reads LNHDA; CDR2 reads SQIVND (reference sequence). The ends were cut back, 5 bases at V and 5 bases at J, with 13 bases in the middle. The CDR3 contains 14 residues. Combining the CDR3 with reference TRBV19 and TRBJ1-5 gives the whole variable domain DGGITQSPKYLFRKEGQNVTLSCEQNLNHDAMYWYRQDPGQGLRLIYYSQIVNDFQKGDIAEGYSVSREKKESFPLTVTSAQKNPTAFYLCASSPTGGDQPQHFGDGTRLSIL.

CDR3 in DNA: TGTGCCAGCAGCTCGCTCGGGCCCCAGCATTTT. Amino acid sequence: CASSSLGPQHF. The V and J genes are TRBV7-9 and TRBJ1-5; D is uncertain. Germline CDR1 and CDR2: SEHNR and FQNEAQ (reference sequence). The CDR3 loop spans 11 amino acids. Deletions cut 4 bases from V and 9 bases from J, with 7 bases between.

The chain carries TRBV6-5 and TRBJ1-2; D is possibly TRBD1 (6 bases). With 6 bases removed from V and 2 bases from J, the gap between germline ends came to 10 bases. The germline V gene has CDR1 MNHEY and CDR2 SVGAGI. The CDR3 extends over 13 amino acids. In DNA form, the CDR3 reads TGTGCCAGCAGAGAAGACAGGAACTATGGCTACACCTTC. It specifies CASREDRNYGYTF.

J is TRBJ1-4 and V is TRBV7-3, with D possibly matching TRBD1 (5 bases). The CDR3 spans 13 residues. Trimming removed 1 base at V and 8 bases at J, with 8 bases between. Germline loops: CDR1 SGHTA, CDR2 FQGTGA. In DNA, the CDR3 is TGTGCCAGCAGCTTAAGGGGGGGAGAAAAACTGTTTTTT. This sequence encodes CASSLRGGEKLFF.

The chain recombines TRBV7-9 with TRBJ1-5; D uncertain. The V gene lost 3 bases and the J gene lost 5 bases, with 5 bases spanning the gap. The CDR3 runs to 12 residues. Germline CDR1 and CDR2: SEHNR and FQNEAQ (reference sequence). CDR3 protein: CASSFPDQPQHF. CDR3 DNA: TGTGCCAGCAGCTTCCCGGATCAGCCCCAGCATTTT.

The V call is TRBV5-1, the J call TRBJ2-7; 7 bases agree with TRBD1. The CDR3 consists of 14 residues. Germline V lookup: CDR1 SGHRS, CDR2 YFSETQ. V trimming: 4 bases; J trimming: 2 bases; junction bases outside the gene matches: 6. CDR3 in amino acids: CASSQGQITYEQYF. For the CDR3, the DNA is TGCGCCAGCAGCCAGGGACAGATAACCTACGAGCAGTACTTC.

The V and J genes are TRBV30 and TRBJ2-7; D possibly corresponds to TRBD1 (8 bases). Per the germline V gene, CDR1 is GTSNPN and CDR2 is SVGIG (reference sequence). The CDR3 spans 12 residues. Trimming took off 2 bases at V and 6 bases at J, with 11 bases between the two ends. DNA for the CDR3: TGTGCCTGGAGTACAGGGGGGGGCGAGCAGTACTTC. Translation: CAWSTGGGEQYF.

The rearrangement uses TRBV30 and TRBJ1-4; tentative D call: TRBD1 (5 bases). CDR3 length equals 13 residues. CDR1 is GTSNPN and CDR2 is SVGIG in the germline V gene (reference sequence). V lost 5 bases, J lost 4 bases, and 11 bases lay in between. CDR3 protein: CAWRDFNNEKLFF. As DNA, the CDR3 is TGTGCCTGGCGGGACTTTAATAATGAAAAACTGTTTTTT.

The rearrangement links TRBV2 to TRBJ2-7; D may be TRBD1 (5 bases). CDR1 and CDR2 from the germline V gene are SNHLY and FYNNEI. V lost 6 bases and J 6 bases, leaving 12 bases between the germline ends. This CDR3 spans 12 amino acids. DNA for the CDR3: TGTGCCAGCAGCCGCAGGGTTGGCGAGCAGTACTTC. This translates into CASSRRVGEQYF. The full variable domain, completed using reference TRBV2 and TRBJ2-7, is EPEVTQTPSHQVTQMGQEVILRCVPISNHLYFYWYRQILGQKVEFLVSFYNNEISEKSEIFDDQFSVERPDGSNFTLKIRSTKLEDSAMYFCASSRRVGEQYFGPGTRLTVT.

The rearrangement uses TRBV5-8 and TRBJ2-6, with D tentatively TRBD2 (6 bases). The V end was cut by 0 bases, the J end by 0 bases, with 7 bases between. The V gene's germline CDR1 is SGHTS and CDR2 YDEGEE. This CDR3 is 16 amino acids long. The CDR3, as DNA: TGTGCCAGCAGCTTGGACGGGAGCTCTGGGGCCAACGTCCTGACTTTC. It is translated as CASSLDGSSGANVLTF.

The chain joins TRBV7-8 to TRBJ1-3; D remains ambiguous. CDR3 size: 14 residues. Germline lookup yields CDR1 SGHVS and CDR2 FQNEAQ. V lost 2 bases and J 0 bases, leaving 5 bases between the germline ends. The CDR3 nucleotides read TGTGCCAGCAGCTTATGGAGCTCTGGAAACACCATATATTTT. It specifies CASSLWSSGNTIYF.

The chain recombines TRBV5-4 with TRBJ2-1, with 10 nucleotides matching TRBD2. The junction had 6 bases not matched to a gene; V was cut back by 3 bases and J by 9 bases. This CDR3 contains 14 residues. Germline V lookup: CDR1 SGHNT, CDR2 YYREEE (reference sequence). In DNA, the CDR3 is TGTGCCAGCAGCTACCAGCGGGGGGGTGGTGAGCAGTTCTTC. It codes for CASSYQRGGGEQFF.

For this clone: This specimen includes other DNA sequences encoding the same CDR3. V usage is TRBV5-1 and J usage is TRBJ1-1; D is unclear. Trimming shortened V by 4 bases and J by 2 bases, and 12 bases separated the two germline ends. The length of the CDR3 is 14 residues. From germline, CDR1 is SGHRS and CDR2 YFSETQ. CDR3 protein: CASSLLSVNTEAFF. DNA for the CDR3: TGCGCCAGCAGCCTGTTATCGGTCAACACTGAAGCTTTCTTT.